The next 30 T cell receptor beta chains were all read from a single sample in a study of T cell responses to AZD1222 COVID-19 vaccine. TCRdb keeps only in-frame clones here, not all; method: immunoSEQ multiplex PCR. The repertoire holds 95,000 to 150,000 clones, with around 87% as singletons. Sequences were derived from peripheral blood, sampled on day 0 of AZD1222 vaccination. All receptors come from an adult in good health.

This clone was recorded only once. The chain combines TRBV7-9 with TRBJ2-5, with 7 nucleotides matching TRBD1. This CDR3 comprises 14 residues. After removal of 7 bases from V and 2 bases from J, the junction contained 7 bases not matched to a gene. The germline V gene has CDR1 SEHNR and CDR2 FQNEAQ (reference sequence). CDR3 protein: CASTKGTVQETQYF. Written as DNA, the CDR3 is TGTGCCAGCACCAAAGGGACAGTACAAGAGACCCAGTACTTC. Supplemented by reference TRBV7-9 and TRBJ2-5, the full variable domain reads DTGVSQNPRHKITKRGQNVTFRCDPISEHNRLYWYRQTLGQGPEFLTYFQNEAQLEKSRLLSDRFSAERPKGSFSTLEIQRTEQGDSAMYLCASTKGTVQETQYFGPGTRLLVL.

The V and J genes are TRBV7-9 and TRBJ2-7; a weak D match, TRBD1 (6 bases). The length of the CDR3 is 14 residues. V dropped 5 bases and J dropped 5 bases, with 16 bases sitting between them. Per the germline V gene, CDR1 is SEHNR and CDR2 is FQNEAQ (reference sequence). The CDR3 loop is CASSPGAPAHEQYF. As DNA, the CDR3 is TGTGCCAGCAGCCCAGGGGCACCGGCCCACGAGCAGTACTTC.

The V gene is TRBV19, the J gene TRBJ1-5; D unclear. CDR3 length: 12 amino acids. V lost 10 bases, J lost 4 bases, and 11 bases lay in between. The germline V gene encodes CDR1 LNHDA and CDR2 SQIVND (reference sequence). CDR3 bases: TGTGCCACCACACAACAAAATCAGCCCCAGCATTTT. It yields the protein CATTQQNQPQHF. Together with reference TRBV19 and TRBJ1-5, the CDR3 gives the full variable domain: DGGITQSPKYLFRKEGQNVTLSCEQNLNHDAMYWYRQDPGQGLRLIYYSQIVNDFQKGDIAEGYSVSREKKESFPLTVTSAQKNPTAFYLCATTQQNQPQHFGDGTRLSIL.

The chain links TRBV6-5 to TRBJ1-3; no clear D. CDR3 length equals 15 residues. Germline assignment: CDR1 MNHEY and CDR2 SVGAGI. Trimming left V 10 bases short and J 0 bases short, with 16 bases between. The CDR3 DNA is TGTGCCACCTCCCTGGCCCTAGGCTCTGGAAACACCATATATTTT. Translating gives CATSLALGSGNTIYF.

CDR3 sequence reads: CASSLAGTGGTGELFF. CDR3 DNA: TGCGCCAGCAGCTTGGCCGGGACAGGGGGCACCGGGGAGCTGTTTTTT. The chain couples TRBV5-1 to TRBJ2-2; TRBD1 matches at 11 bases. CDR1 and CDR2 from the germline V gene are SGHRS and YFSETQ. The CDR3 sequence is 16 residues long. J lost 4 bases, V lost 0 bases, and 2 bases had no gene match.

The rearrangement joins TRBV5-1 to TRBJ1-2, with D perhaps TRBD1 (5 bases). This CDR3 contains 13 residues. From germline, CDR1 is SGHRS and CDR2 YFSETQ. The V gene lost 5 bases and the J gene lost 3 bases, with 11 bases spanning the gap. CDR3 residues: CASRPDMYYGYTF. The CDR3 bases are TGCGCCAGCAGACCGGACATGTACTATGGCTACACCTTC.

This clone occurred once. The chain joins TRBV19 to TRBJ1-3; D is uncertain. Trimming left V 3 bases short and J 4 bases short, with 7 bases between. The CDR3 contains 13 residues. Per germline, CDR1 LNHDA and CDR2 SQIVND (reference sequence). CDR3 bases: TGTGCCAGTAGTATCTTGCGGGGAAACACCATATATTTT. Translating it yields CASSILRGNTIYF.

The rearrangement uses TRBV28 and TRBJ1-5, with a weak D call TRBD1 (6 bases). CDR3 size: 11 residues. Trimming took off 2 bases at V and 16 bases at J, with 12 bases between the two ends. Per the germline V gene, CDR1 is MDHEN and CDR2 is SYDVKM. The CDR3 nucleotides read TGTGCCAGCAGTTTAGCAGGGGTCTTTCATTTT. The encoded protein is CASSLAGVFHF.

V usage is TRBV6-6 and J usage is TRBJ1-6, with 7 bases matching TRBD1. Germline CDR1 is MNHNY and CDR2 is SVGAGI (reference sequence). Losses at the gene ends were 6 bases for V and 5 bases for J; bases not matched to a gene: 7. The length of the CDR3 is 15 residues. CDR3 bases: TGTGCCAGCAGCCCCCAGGGGGTTAATAATTCACCCCTCCACTTT. This gives the protein CASSPQGVNNSPLHF.

The chain employs TRBV15 and TRBJ1-5; D uncertain. This CDR3 has 15 residues. Per germline, CDR1 LNHNV and CDR2 YYDKDF (reference sequence). Trimming took 0 bases from V and 5 from J, leaving 11 bases between them. The CDR3 coding sequence is TGTGCCACCAGCAGAGATCATGGGAGAGATCAGCCCCAGCATTTT. As protein: CATSRDHGRDQPQHF.

The genes are TRBV2 and TRBJ2-7; D is undetermined. The V gene's germline CDR1 is SNHLY and CDR2 FYNNEI. Trimming removed 7 bases at V and 3 bases at J, with 13 bases between. This CDR3 is 13 amino acids long. CDR3 nucleotides: TGTGCCAGCAAACCCAGACTCTTCTACGAGCAGTACTTC. Encoded protein: CASKPRLFYEQYF.

This clone occurred once. The V gene is TRBV27, the J gene TRBJ2-7; 7 positions agree with TRBD1. The CDR3 consists of 12 residues. Germline CDR1 is MNHEY and CDR2 is SMNVEV (reference sequence). The ends lost 7 bases at V and 6 bases at J; junction bases unmatched: 6. CDR3 DNA: TGTGCCAGCACCTTACAGGGGTCCGAGCAGTACTTC. Translating gives CASTLQGSEQYF.

The chain carries TRBV18 and TRBJ2-6; TRBD2 might be the D (5 bases). V was trimmed by 2 bases and J by 2 bases, leaving 7 bases between them. The CDR3 extends over 15 amino acids. CDR1 KGHSH and CDR2 LQKENI come from the germline V gene. DNA of the CDR3: TGTGCCAGCTCACCAGCCGGGGCTGGGGCCAACGTCCTGACTTTC. Its translation is CASSPAGAGANVLTF.

The V and J genes are TRBV11-2 and TRBJ2-7; 8 nucleotides match TRBD1. There are 14 residues in the CDR3. J was trimmed by 4 bases and V by 5 bases; bases with no gene match: 7. Germline CDR1 reads SGHAT; CDR2 reads FQNNGV. This CDR3 reads CASSRTGQGYEQYF. The CDR3 DNA reads as TGTGCCAGCAGCCGGACAGGGCAGGGTTACGAGCAGTACTTC.

The rearrangement links TRBV27 to TRBJ1-2; D is unresolved. Germline values: CDR1 MNHEY, CDR2 SMNVEV (reference sequence). The CDR3 has 13 amino acids. V dropped 10 bases and J dropped 4 bases, with 16 bases sitting between them. CDR3 residues: CATKPGRGYGYTF. For the CDR3, the DNA is TGTGCCACCAAACCGGGTCGGGGCTATGGCTACACCTTC.

The chain links TRBV10-1 to TRBJ1-2, with TRBD1 identical over 8 bases. Germline-derived CDR1 and CDR2 are WNHNN and SYGVQD (reference sequence). The CDR3 consists of 15 residues. Trimming removed 6 bases from V and 0 bases from J; junction bases left unmatched: 6. The CDR3, as DNA: TGCGCCAGCAGGGTGACAGGGGCCGCTAACTATGGCTACACCTTC. Translation: CASRVTGAANYGYTF.

V usage is TRBV18 and J usage is TRBJ1-4; 7 nucleotides align to TRBD1. Germline V gene lookup returns CDR1 KGHSH and CDR2 LQKENI. The CDR3 loop spans 18 amino acids. J lost 7 bases, V lost 1 base, and 15 bases had no gene match. The CDR3 is CASSPRSSAGGRSEKLFF. Written as DNA, the CDR3 is TGTGCCAGCTCACCACGAAGTTCGGCAGGGGGTCGTAGTGAAAAACTGTTTTTT. Full variable domain (rest looked up from reference TRBV18 and TRBJ1-4): NAGVMQNPRHLVRRRGQEARLRCSPMKGHSHVYWYRQLPEEGLKFMVYLQKENIIDESGMPKERFSAEFPKEGPSILRIQQVVRGDSAAYFCASSPRSSAGGRSEKLFFGSGTQLSVL.

The chain is built from TRBV25-1 and TRBJ1-2, with 8 bases matching TRBD1. CDR1 is MGHDK and CDR2 is SYGVNS in the germline V gene. Trimming removed 6 bases from V and 6 bases from J; junction bases left unmatched: 3. The CDR3 has 12 residues. Written as DNA, the CDR3 is TGTGCCAGCAGGGAGGACAGGGATGGCTACACCTTC. Its protein product is CASREDRDGYTF.

The chain combines TRBV7-9 with TRBJ2-1; D might be TRBD2 (5 bases). The CDR3 runs 12 residues. V was clipped by 1 base and J by 9 bases, with 7 bases between them. CDR1 is SEHNR and CDR2 is FQNEAQ in the germline V gene (reference sequence). The CDR3: CASSLVGSEQFF. CDR3 sequence (DNA): TGTGCCAGCAGCTTAGTGGGGAGTGAGCAGTTCTTC.

This clone has just one count. The chain recombines TRBV18 with TRBJ2-3; D is possibly TRBD2 (6 bases). The V gene's germline CDR1 is KGHSH and CDR2 LQKENI. Trimming took off 1 base at V and 2 bases at J, with 7 bases between the two ends. The length of the CDR3 is 14 residues. The CDR3 reads CASSPLAVTDTQYF. CDR3 DNA: TGTGCCAGCTCACCACTAGCGGTCACAGATACGCAGTATTTT.

This chain joins TRBV6-5 and TRBJ1-2, with a tentative D call TRBD1 (5 bases). V lost 6 bases and J 8 bases, leaving 16 bases between the germline ends. The CDR3 is made up of 13 amino acids. The germline gives CDR1 MNHEY, CDR2 SVGAGI. DNA of the CDR3: TGTGCCAGCAGATCCGGGACGGTGGGCGGCTACACCTTC. Translated, it gives CASRSGTVGGYTF.

The rearrangement joins TRBV11-2 to TRBJ2-1; 7 positions agree with TRBD2. J gave up 6 bases and V 3 bases, and 17 bases lay outside the gene matches. CDR3 size: 18 residues. Looked up from germline, CDR1 is SGHAT and CDR2 is FQNNGV. For the CDR3, the DNA is TGTGCCAGCAGCTTTATCCCCCAGAGGGCTAGCGGTACCAATGAGCAGTTCTTC. Amino acids: CASSFIPQRASGTNEQFF.

The rearrangement links TRBV29-1 to TRBJ2-1; D not resolved. The germline CDR1 and CDR2 sequences are SQVTM and ANQGSEA. V was shortened by 7 bases and J by 4 bases, with 14 bases between the two germline ends. The CDR3 covers 13 residues. The CDR3 here is CSARTDNYNEQFF. The CDR3 DNA sequence: TGCAGCGCCAGGACGGATAATTACAATGAGCAGTTCTTC.

The genes are TRBV28 and TRBJ1-4, with unresolved D. The ends were cut back, 7 bases at V and 8 bases at J, with 11 bases in the middle. Germline assignment: CDR1 MDHEN and CDR2 SYDVKM. The CDR3 sequence is 12 residues long. CDR3 amino acids: CASTAAGEKLFF. The DNA for the CDR3 is TGTGCCAGCACCGCGGCGGGCGAAAAACTGTTTTTT.

The V and J genes are TRBV5-6 and TRBJ2-7; tentative D call: TRBD2 (6 bases). This CDR3 spans 15 amino acids. Germline V lookup: CDR1 SGHDT, CDR2 YYEEEE. Trimming removed 7 bases from V and 7 bases from J, with 24 bases in between. CDR3 loop: CASPAVGAGRGEQYF. The CDR3 DNA reads as TGTGCCAGCCCGGCCGTAGGGGCTGGTCGGGGGGAGCAGTACTTC.

The rearrangement uses TRBV7-8 and TRBJ1-2; unclear D gene. The CDR3 sequence is 14 residues long. V was pared by 3 bases and J by 5 bases, with 13 bases between. The germline gives CDR1 SGHVS, CDR2 FQNEAQ. The DNA for the CDR3 is TGTGCCAGCAGCTTGCGAGACGCGATATATGGCTACACCTTC. Translating it yields CASSLRDAIYGYTF.

This clone was seen once. The J gene is TRBJ1-6, the V gene TRBV18; no clear D. This CDR3 region has 13 residues. Trimming shortened V by 0 bases and J by 8 bases, and 5 bases separated the two germline ends. CDR1 is KGHSH and CDR2 is LQKENI in the germline V gene. CDR3 region: CASSPPYDSPLHF. For the CDR3, the DNA is TGTGCCAGCTCACCACCGTACGATTCACCCCTCCACTTT.

The chain uses TRBV7-2 and TRBJ1-1; TRBD1 agrees at 7 bases. CDR3 length: 13 residues. The trim removed 1 base at V and 11 bases at J, leaving 7 bases unmatched. Germline values: CDR1 SGHTA, CDR2 FQGNSA. The CDR3 nucleotides read TGTGCCAGCAGCTTAGTACAGGGGCGGGATGCTTTCTTT. Protein sequence: CASSLVQGRDAFF. Drawing the rest from reference TRBV7-2 and TRBJ1-1, the complete variable domain is GAGVSQSPSNKVTEKGKDVELRCDPISGHTALYWYRQSLGQGLEFLIYFQGNSAPDKSGLPSDRFSAERTGGSVSTLTIQRTQQEDSAVYLCASSLVQGRDAFFGQGTRLTVV.

In its sample, this clone was seen a few times. CDR3 residues: CASSLMGAGHEQYF. The CDR3 coding sequence is TGTGCCAGCAGCTTAATGGGGGCAGGGCACGAGCAGTACTTC. The V gene is TRBV7-3, the J gene TRBJ2-7; a weak D match, TRBD1 (6 bases). V lost 1 base and J lost 5, with 12 bases in between. Germline V gene sequence: CDR1 SGHTA, CDR2 FQGTGA. This CDR3 is built from 14 residues.

The V and J genes are TRBV11-2 and TRBJ2-1; TRBD2 might be the D (5 bases). Per germline, CDR1 SGHAT and CDR2 FQNNGV. V lost 2 bases, J lost 8 bases, and 13 bases lay in between. CDR3 length: 14 residues. CDR3 residues: CASSLSGVRDEQFF. In DNA, the CDR3 is TGTGCCAGCAGCTTATCCGGGGTAAGGGATGAGCAGTTCTTC.